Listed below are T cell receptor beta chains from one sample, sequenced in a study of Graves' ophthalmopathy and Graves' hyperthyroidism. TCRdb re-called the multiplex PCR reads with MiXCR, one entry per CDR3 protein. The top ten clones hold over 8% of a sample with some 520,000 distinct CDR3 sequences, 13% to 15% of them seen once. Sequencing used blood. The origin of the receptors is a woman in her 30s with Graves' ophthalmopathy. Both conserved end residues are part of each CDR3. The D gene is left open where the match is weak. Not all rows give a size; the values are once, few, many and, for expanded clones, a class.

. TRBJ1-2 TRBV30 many TGTGCCTGGGGATCAGTGAGCTATGGCTACACCTTC CAWGSVSYGYTF
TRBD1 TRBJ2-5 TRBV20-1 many TGCAGTGCGGATACAGGGGCGCAAGAGACCCAGTACTTC CSADTGAQETQYF
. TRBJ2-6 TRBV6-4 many TGTGCCAGCAGTGACTCAACCAGTGGCTCTGGGGCCAACGTCCTGACTTTC CASSDSTSGSGANVLTF
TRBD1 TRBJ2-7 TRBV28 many TGTGCCAGCAGTTTAAAGGGGGCAACCTACGAGCAGTACTTC CASSLKGATYEQYF
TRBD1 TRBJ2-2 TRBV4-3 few TGCGCCAGCAGCCACCCTTCAGGGGGCGAGAAGCTGTTTTTT CASSHPSGGEKLFF
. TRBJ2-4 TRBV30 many TGTGCCTGGAGTGTTGGCGCTCAAAACATTAAGTACTTC CAWSVGAQNIKYF
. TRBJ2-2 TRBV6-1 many TGTGCCAGCAGTGAGTTCGGGGAGCTGTTTTTT CASSEFGELFF
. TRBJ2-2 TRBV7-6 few TGTGCCAGCAGCTCCGGCACTCGAAGCGGGGAGCTGTTTTTT CASSSGTRSGELFF
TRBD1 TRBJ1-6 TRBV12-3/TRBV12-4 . TGTGCCAGCAGTTTTGACAGGGGGGGCTCACCCCTCCACTTT CASSFDRGGSPLHF
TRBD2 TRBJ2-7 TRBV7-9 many TGTGCCAGCAGCCCTTCGGGCGGGGGGTCCTACGAGCAGTACTTC CASSPSGGGSYEQYF
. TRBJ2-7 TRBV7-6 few TGTGCCAGCAGCTTAGATCTTAGCAGCACCTACGAGCAGTACTTC CASSLDLSSTYEQYF
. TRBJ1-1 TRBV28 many TGTGCCAGCACCCTTCCGGGACGGATGAACACTGAAGCTTTCTTT CASTLPGRMNTEAFF
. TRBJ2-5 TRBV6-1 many TGTGCCAGCAGCGAAAGGGGACCGTTGACCCAGTACTTC CASSERGPLTQYF
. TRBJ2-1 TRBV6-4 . TGTGCCAGCAGTGACTCGGGGGGCTCTAGCAATGAGCAGTTCTTC CASSDSGGSSNEQFF
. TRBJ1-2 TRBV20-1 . TGCAGTGCTAGAGATTTTGTAGCTGCGACGGGTGGCTACACCTTC CSARDFVAATGGYTF
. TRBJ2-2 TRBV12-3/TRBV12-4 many TGTGCCAGCAGTGGGACCCATGGGGTCGGGGAGCTGTTTTTT CASSGTHGVGELFF
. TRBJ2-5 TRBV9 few TGTGCCAGCAGCCCCGGAGTTTTAGGGTCGGTTAGGATGGAAGAGACCCAGTACTTC CASSPGVLGSVRMEETQYF
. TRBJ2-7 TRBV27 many TGTGCCAGCAGTTTTGTCCCAACAGGGAGCAGAGAGCAGTACTTC CASSFVPTGSREQYF
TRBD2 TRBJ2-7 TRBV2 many TGTGCCAGCAGTACTACTAGCGGGAGGGCCTCCGAGCAGTACTTC CASSTTSGRASEQYF
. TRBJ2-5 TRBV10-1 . TGCGCCAGCAGTGATCATTTAGCGGAAACTGAAGAGACCCAGTACTTC CASSDHLAETEETQYF
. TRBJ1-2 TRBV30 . TGTGCCTGGAGTAAGGAGTCACTCCACTTAAGCTATTGGGGCTACACCTTC CAWSKESLHLSYWGYTF
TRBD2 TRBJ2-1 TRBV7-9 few TGTGCCAGCATTCCACCTAGCGGGAGGGCCCACAATGAGCAGTTCTTC CASIPPSGRAHNEQFF
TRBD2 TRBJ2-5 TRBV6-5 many TGTGCCAGCAGCCTTGGGAGCGGGGGGCCGTTGGAGACCCAGTACTTC CASSLGSGGPLETQYF
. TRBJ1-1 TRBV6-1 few TGTGCCAGCAGTGAAGTCTATGAAACTGAAGCTTTCTTT CASSEVYETEAFF
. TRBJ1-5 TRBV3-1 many TGTGCCAGCAGCCAAGATAGGTCGGAAAATCAGCCCCAGCATTTT CASSQDRSENQPQHF
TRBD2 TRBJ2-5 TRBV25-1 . TGTGCCAGCAGTGGTCCTACGGTAGCGGGCCTCGGGACCCAGTACTTC CASSGPTVAGLGTQYF
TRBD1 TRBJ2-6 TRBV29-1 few TGCAGCGTTGTTTTCGACAGGGCCCTTTTCTCTGGGGCCAACGTCCTGACTTTC CSVVFDRALFSGANVLTF
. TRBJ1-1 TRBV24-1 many TGTGCCACCAGTACATCGGGGAACACTGAAGCTTTCTTT CATSTSGNTEAFF
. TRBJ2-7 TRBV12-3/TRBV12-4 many TGTGCCAGCAGTTTGGGGCATCTCTACGAGCAGTACTTC CASSLGHLYEQYF
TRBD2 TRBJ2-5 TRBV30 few TGTGCCTGGGCTCCGGGGCTAGCGGGCGAAAAAGAGACCCAGTACTTC CAWAPGLAGEKETQYF
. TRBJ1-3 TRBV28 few TGTGCCAGCAGGGACCCGGGACACTTCGGAAACACCATATATTTT CASRDPGHFGNTIYF
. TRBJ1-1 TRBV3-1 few TGTGCCAGCAAGAGTTCGGGGGGGACTGAAGCTTTCTTT CASKSSGGTEAFF
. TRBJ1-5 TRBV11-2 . TGTGCCAGCAGCTTAGCGGGGAATCGTCAGCCCCAGCATTTT CASSLAGNRQPQHF
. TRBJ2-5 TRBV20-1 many TGCAGTGCTTTGAGGGCCCAAGAGACCCAGTACTTC CSALRAQETQYF
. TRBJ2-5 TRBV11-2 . TGTGCCAGCAGCCCGGGACGTTTGGGGCAGGAGACCCAGTACTTC CASSPGRLGQETQYF
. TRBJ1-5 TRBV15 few TGTGCCACCAGCATTGGACGGTCCAATCAGCCCCAGCATTTT CATSIGRSNQPQHF
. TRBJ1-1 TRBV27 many TGTGCCAGCAGTTCGGGAAGGGGAGGAGGAACTGAAGCTTCCTTT CASSSGRGGGTEASF
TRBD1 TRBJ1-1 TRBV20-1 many TGCAGTGCTAGGGGGGACAGGTGGAACACTGAAGCTTTCTTT CSARGDRWNTEAFF
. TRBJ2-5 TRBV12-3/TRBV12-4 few TGTGCCAGCAGTTTAGCGGACCGGGAGACCCAGTACTTC CASSLADRETQYF
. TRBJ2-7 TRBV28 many TGTGCCAGCACCTCCCGGGGCAGGGCAGGAGAGCAGTACTTC CASTSRGRAGEQYF